This is a list of T cell receptor beta chains from one sample in a study of blood T cell repertoires in COVID-19. Measured with immunoSEQ multiplex PCR; TCRdb has only the in-frame clones, and not every one. The sample yields 100,000 to 150,000 clones, about 70% seen once. Source material: peripheral blood. These TCRs come from an older woman with acute or convalescent COVID-19. The CDR3 runs from the conserved cysteine through the conserved F or W. The order of the fields is J gene, V gene, clone size, D gene, CDR3 DNA, CDR3 protein. A D gene is named only where the DNA matches it firmly. Only part of the rows carry a size: once, few, many, or a class if the clone is expanded.

j_gene: TRBJ1-2; v_gene: TRBV19; abundance: NA; d_gene: TRBD1; CDR3nt: TGTGCCAGTAGTCTGAGGACAGGGGTCCGGGACTATGGCTACACCTTC; CDR3aa: CASSLRTGVRDYGYTF
j_gene: TRBJ1-2; v_gene: TRBV27; abundance: NA; d_gene: NA; CDR3nt: TGTGCCAGCAGTCCGTCTACAGGAAACTATGGCTACACCTTC; CDR3aa: CASSPSTGNYGYTF
j_gene: TRBJ1-2; v_gene: TRBV29-1; abundance: NA; d_gene: NA; CDR3nt: TGCAGCGCTGGAGACTCGGGCTATGGCTACACCTTC; CDR3aa: CSAGDSGYGYTF
j_gene: TRBJ2-7; v_gene: TRBV5-1; abundance: NA; d_gene: TRBD1; CDR3nt: TGCGCCAGCAGCGTACTAGGACAGGGATCCTACGAGCAGTACTTC; CDR3aa: CASSVLGQGSYEQYF
j_gene: TRBJ2-4; v_gene: TRBV7-2; abundance: NA; d_gene: TRBD2; CDR3nt: TGTGCCAGCAGCTTAGCAGGGGCTAGCGGCCTAGCCAAAAACATTCAGTACTTC; CDR3aa: CASSLAGASGLAKNIQYF
j_gene: TRBJ2-3; v_gene: TRBV6-2/TRBV6-3; abundance: NA; d_gene: NA; CDR3nt: TGTGCCAGCAGTTACTCGATTGGAGGAGATACGCAGTATTTT; CDR3aa: CASSYSIGGDTQYF
j_gene: TRBJ2-5; v_gene: TRBV19; abundance: NA; d_gene: TRBD1; CDR3nt: TGTGCCAGTAGTACCACAGGGGCCGGGCAAGAGACCCAGTACTTC; CDR3aa: CASSTTGAGQETQYF
j_gene: TRBJ1-1; v_gene: TRBV18; abundance: NA; d_gene: NA; CDR3nt: TGTGCCAGCTCATCACACACCGGGTCAGAAGCTTTCTTT; CDR3aa: CASSSHTGSEAFF
j_gene: TRBJ1-2; v_gene: TRBV5-6; abundance: once; d_gene: NA; CDR3nt: TGTGCCAGCAGCGGTCAGGGGTTGGATGGCTACACCTTC; CDR3aa: CASSGQGLDGYTF
j_gene: TRBJ1-5; v_gene: TRBV24-1; abundance: NA; d_gene: NA; CDR3nt: TGTGCCACCAGTGATAGTGGCAGCAATCAGCCCCAGCATTTT; CDR3aa: CATSDSGSNQPQHF
j_gene: TRBJ1-5; v_gene: TRBV6-6; abundance: few; d_gene: TRBD1; CDR3nt: TGTGCCAGCAGTCAGGCCGGACAGGGGCTTAATCAGCCCCAGCATTTT; CDR3aa: CASSQAGQGLNQPQHF
j_gene: TRBJ2-3; v_gene: TRBV9; abundance: few; d_gene: TRBD2; CDR3nt: TGTGCCAGCAGCTTACAGTCGGGACTACTAACAGATACGCAGTATTTT; CDR3aa: CASSLQSGLLTDTQYF
j_gene: TRBJ2-5; v_gene: TRBV7-2; abundance: NA; d_gene: NA; CDR3nt: TGTGCCAGCAGCTTAGTATCCCAAGAGACCCAGTACTTC; CDR3aa: CASSLVSQETQYF